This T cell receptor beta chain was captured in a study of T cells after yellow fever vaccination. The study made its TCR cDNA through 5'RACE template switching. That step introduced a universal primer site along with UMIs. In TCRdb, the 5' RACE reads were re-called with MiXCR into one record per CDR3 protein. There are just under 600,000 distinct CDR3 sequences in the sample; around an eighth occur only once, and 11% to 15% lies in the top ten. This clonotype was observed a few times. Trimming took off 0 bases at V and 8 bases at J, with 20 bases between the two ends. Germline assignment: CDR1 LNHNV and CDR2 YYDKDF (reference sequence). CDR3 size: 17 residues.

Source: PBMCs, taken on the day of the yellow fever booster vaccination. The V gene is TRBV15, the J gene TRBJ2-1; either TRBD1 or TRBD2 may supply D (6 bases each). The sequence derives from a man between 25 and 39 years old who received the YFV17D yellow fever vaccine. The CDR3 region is CATSRDRGTNWLHEQFF. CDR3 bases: TGTGCCACCAGCAGAGATCGGGGGACAAACTGGCTCCATGAGCAGTTCTTC.